Shown below are 2 T cell receptor beta chains from a single sample sequenced in a study of T cell responses to AZD1222 COVID-19 vaccine. Profiling relied on immunoSEQ multiplex PCR, and the TCRdb table lists in-frame clones only, not all of them. The sample carries about 140,000 clones, around 90% recorded once. Material: peripheral blood, obtained on day 0 of AZD1222 vaccination. All receptors come from an adult in good health.

The rearrangement joins TRBV28 to TRBJ2-4; tentatively, D is TRBD1 (5 bases). Germline V lookup: CDR1 MDHEN, CDR2 SYDVKM. The CDR3 sequence is 13 residues long. The ends were cut back, 8 bases at V and 3 bases at J, with 11 bases in the middle. This CDR3 reads CASRPQGKNIQYF. Here the CDR3 DNA reads TGTGCCAGCCGCCCGCAGGGCAAAAACATTCAGTACTTC.

This rearrangement joins TRBV5-1 to TRBJ1-1; 11 nucleotides line up with TRBD1. Germline CDR1 is SGHRS and CDR2 is YFSETQ. Losses at the gene ends were 7 bases for V and 4 bases for J; bases not matched to a gene: 3. The CDR3 is 13 amino acids. CDR3 sequence reads: CASGGTGGTEAFF. The CDR3 DNA sequence: TGCGCCAGCGGGGGGACAGGGGGCACTGAAGCTTTCTTT. The complete variable domain, with remaining parts taken from reference TRBV5-1 and TRBJ1-1, reads KAGVTQTPRYLIKTRGQQVTLSCSPISGHRSVSWYQQTPGQGLQFLFEYFSETQRNKGNFPGRFSGRQFSNSRSEMNVSTLELGDSALYLCASGGTGGTEAFFGQGTRLTVV.